This T cell receptor beta chain was captured by sequencing in a study of neurological immune-mediated disorders. Synthesis of cDNA used 5'RACE (with 10-nucleotide random UMIs). TCRdb independently ran MiXCR on the 5' RACE reads; one entry per CDR3 protein. In the table there are 100,000 or so distinct CDR3 sequences, 3.5% to 4% of which are singletons. This clonotype was detected many times. The CDR3 totals 10 residues. V was clipped by 8 bases and J by 8 bases, with 9 bases between them. Germline-derived CDR1 and CDR2 are SEHNR and FQNEAQ (reference sequence). Sequences were obtained from PBMCs. This TCR was recovered from a woman aged 18-29 years with multiple sclerosis. The chain joins TRBV7-9 to TRBJ1-2; D remains ambiguous. The CDR3 sequence: CASGGNGYTF. In DNA, the CDR3 is TGTGCCAGCGGAGGGAACGGCTACACCTTC. The variable domain in full, completed from reference TRBV7-9 and TRBJ1-2, reads DTGVSQNPRHKITKRGQNVTFRCDPISEHNRLYWYRQTLGQGPEFLTYFQNEAQLEKSRLLSDRFSAERPKGSFSTLEIQRTEQGDSAMYLCASGGNGYTFGSGTRLTVV.